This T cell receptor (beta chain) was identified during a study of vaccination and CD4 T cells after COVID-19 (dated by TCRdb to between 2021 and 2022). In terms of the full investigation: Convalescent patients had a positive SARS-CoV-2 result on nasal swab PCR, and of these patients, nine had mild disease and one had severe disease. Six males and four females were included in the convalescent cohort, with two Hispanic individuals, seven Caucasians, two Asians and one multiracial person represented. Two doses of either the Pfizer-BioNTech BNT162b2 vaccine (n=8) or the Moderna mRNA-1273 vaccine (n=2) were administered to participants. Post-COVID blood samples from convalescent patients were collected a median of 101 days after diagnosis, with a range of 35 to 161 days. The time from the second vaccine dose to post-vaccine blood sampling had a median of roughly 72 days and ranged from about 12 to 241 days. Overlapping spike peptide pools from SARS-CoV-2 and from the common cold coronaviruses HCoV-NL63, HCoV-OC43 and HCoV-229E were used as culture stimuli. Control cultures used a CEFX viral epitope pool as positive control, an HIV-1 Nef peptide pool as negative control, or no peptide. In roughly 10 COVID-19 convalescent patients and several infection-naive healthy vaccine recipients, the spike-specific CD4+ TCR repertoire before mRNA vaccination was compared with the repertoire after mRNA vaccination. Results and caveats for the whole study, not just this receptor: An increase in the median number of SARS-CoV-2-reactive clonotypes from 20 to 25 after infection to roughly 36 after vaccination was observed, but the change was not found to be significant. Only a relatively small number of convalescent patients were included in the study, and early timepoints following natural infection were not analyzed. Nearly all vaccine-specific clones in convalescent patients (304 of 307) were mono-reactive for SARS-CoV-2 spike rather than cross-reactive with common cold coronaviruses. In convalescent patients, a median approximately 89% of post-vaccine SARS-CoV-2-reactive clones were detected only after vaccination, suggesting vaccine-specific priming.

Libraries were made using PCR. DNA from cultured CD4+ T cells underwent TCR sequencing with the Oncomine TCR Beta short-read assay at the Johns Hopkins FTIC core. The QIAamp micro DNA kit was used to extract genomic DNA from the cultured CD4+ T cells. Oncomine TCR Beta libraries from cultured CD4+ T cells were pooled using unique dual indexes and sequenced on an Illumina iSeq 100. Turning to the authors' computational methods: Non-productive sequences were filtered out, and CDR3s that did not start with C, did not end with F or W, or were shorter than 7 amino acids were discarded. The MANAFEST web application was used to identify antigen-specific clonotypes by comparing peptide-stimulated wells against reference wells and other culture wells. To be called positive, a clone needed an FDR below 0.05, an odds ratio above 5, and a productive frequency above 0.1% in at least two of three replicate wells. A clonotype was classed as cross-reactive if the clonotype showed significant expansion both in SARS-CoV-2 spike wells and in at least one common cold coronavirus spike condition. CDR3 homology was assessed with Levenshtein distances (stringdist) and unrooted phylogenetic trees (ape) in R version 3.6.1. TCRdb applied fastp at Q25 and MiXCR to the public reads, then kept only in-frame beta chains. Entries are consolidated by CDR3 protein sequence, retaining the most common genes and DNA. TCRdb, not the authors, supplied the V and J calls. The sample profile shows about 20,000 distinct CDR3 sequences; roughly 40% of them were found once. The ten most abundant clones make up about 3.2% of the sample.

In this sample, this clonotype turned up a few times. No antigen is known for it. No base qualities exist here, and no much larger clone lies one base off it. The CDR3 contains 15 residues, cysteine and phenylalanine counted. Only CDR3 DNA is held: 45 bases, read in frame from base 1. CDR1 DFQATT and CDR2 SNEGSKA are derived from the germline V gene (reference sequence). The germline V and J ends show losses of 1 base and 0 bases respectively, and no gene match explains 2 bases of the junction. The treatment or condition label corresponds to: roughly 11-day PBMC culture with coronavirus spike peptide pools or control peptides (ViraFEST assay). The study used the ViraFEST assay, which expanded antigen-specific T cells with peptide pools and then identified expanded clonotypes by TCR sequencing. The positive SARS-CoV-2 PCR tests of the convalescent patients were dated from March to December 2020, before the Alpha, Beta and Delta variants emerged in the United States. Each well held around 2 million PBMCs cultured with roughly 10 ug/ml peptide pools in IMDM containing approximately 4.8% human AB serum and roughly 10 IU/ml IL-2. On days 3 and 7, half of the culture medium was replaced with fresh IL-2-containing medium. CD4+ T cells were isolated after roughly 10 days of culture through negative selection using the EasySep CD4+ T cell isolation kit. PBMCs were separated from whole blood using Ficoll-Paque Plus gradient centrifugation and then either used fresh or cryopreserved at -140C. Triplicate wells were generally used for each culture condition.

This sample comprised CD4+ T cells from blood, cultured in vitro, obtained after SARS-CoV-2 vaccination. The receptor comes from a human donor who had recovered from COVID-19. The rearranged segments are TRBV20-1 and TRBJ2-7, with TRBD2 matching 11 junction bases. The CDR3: CSARGTSGGSYEQYF. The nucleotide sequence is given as TGCAGTGCTAGAGGAACTAGCGGGGGCTCCTACGAGCAGTACTTC.